One sample yielded the 6 T cell receptor beta chains listed below, sequenced in a study of blood T cell repertoires in COVID-19. Libraries were prepared by immunoSEQ multiplex PCR; TCRdb keeps only in-frame clonotypes and omits some of them. The sample lists over 90,000 clones; more than 75% were seen once. Sequences were obtained from peripheral blood. These receptors were collected from a man in his fifties or sixties with active or convalescent COVID-19.

Only a few counts were recorded for this clone. The V and J genes are TRBV18 and TRBJ1-5; D perhaps matches TRBD1 (5 bases). This CDR3 spans 14 amino acids. Trimming shortened V by 2 bases and J by 7 bases, and 12 bases separated the two germline ends. Germline CDR1 reads KGHSH; CDR2 reads LQKENI. The CDR3 bases are TGTGCCAGCTCACCAGGCAGGGAATACCAGCCCCAGCATTTT. It codes for CASSPGREYQPQHF.

The chain combines TRBV29-1 with TRBJ1-1; a weak D match, TRBD1 (6 bases). V lost 6 bases to trimming and J lost 0 bases, with 8 bases between them. CDR1 and CDR2 (germline): SQVTM, ANQGSEA. The CDR3 has 12 amino acids. The CDR3 sequence: CSVGHLNTEAFF. The CDR3, as DNA: TGCAGCGTGGGACACTTGAACACTGAAGCTTTCTTT.

V is TRBV18 and J is TRBJ2-3, with 8 bases identical to TRBD1. V shed 5 bases, J shed 3 bases, and the junction held 7 bases outside the gene matches. Per germline, CDR1 KGHSH and CDR2 LQKENI. CDR3 length equals 15 residues. The CDR3, as DNA: TGTGCCAGCTCATTGACGCAGGGGGCAACAGATACGCAGTATTTT. This translates into CASSLTQGATDTQYF.

This clone was picked up a small number of times. V and J are TRBV5-1 and TRBJ2-7; 7 bases match TRBD2. Germline assignment: CDR1 SGHRS and CDR2 YFSETQ. The CDR3 contains 17 residues. V was pared by 2 bases and J by 4 bases, with 15 bases of the junction left unmatched. The CDR3 is CASSFRPRDYGIYEQYF. The CDR3 nucleotides are TGCGCCAGCAGCTTCCGGCCCCGGGACTACGGTATTTACGAGCAGTACTTC.

This chain connects TRBV9 to TRBJ2-1; 8 nucleotides match TRBD2. Trimming cost V 4 bases and J 15 bases; bases outside gene matches: 18. This CDR3 has 15 amino acids. Germline V gives CDR1 SGDLS, CDR2 YYNGEE. The CDR3 sequence is CASSPSGEPGTRLFF. CDR3 nucleotide sequence: TGTGCCAGCAGCCCCTCCGGAGAGCCGGGGACTAGACTGTTCTTC. Supplemented by reference TRBV9 and TRBJ2-1, the full variable domain reads DSGVTQTPKHLITATGQRVTLRCSPRSGDLSVYWYQQSLDQGLQFLIQYYNGEERAKGNILERFSAQQFPDLHSELNLSSLELGDSALYFCASSPSGEPGTRLFFGPGTRLTVL.

This chain's CDR3 is CASTSTGRDQPQHF. CDR3 nucleotides: TGTGCCAGCACCTCGACAGGGAGAGATCAGCCCCAGCATTTT. The chain has TRBV2 and TRBJ1-5; TRBD1 aligns across 7 bases. This CDR3 contains 14 residues. CDR1 is SNHLY and CDR2 is FYNNEI in the germline V gene. Trimming removed 7 bases from V and 5 bases from J; junction bases left unmatched: 8.